This T cell receptor (beta chain) emerged from a study of T-cell reconstitution after alpha-beta-depleted transplantation in children. The CDR3 contains 15 residues. Germline V gene sequence: CDR1 GTSNPN, CDR2 SVGIG (reference sequence). V shed 4 bases and J shed 5 bases, with 20 bases lying between them. Unique molecular identifiers were incorporated during preparation of the TCRbeta library. TCRdb re-analysed the PCR reads in MiXCR, keeping a single row per CDR3 protein. The table has fewer than 250,000 distinct CDR3 sequences, approximately 17% seen once. Study-wide results and limits: A year post-transplant, T-cell counts and diversity derived mostly from newly produced T cells.

Of note for this clonotype: The antigen remains undetermined.

The chain recombines TRBV30 with TRBJ1-1; D gene ambiguous. This sample comprised PBMCs, mostly from graft donor cells, obtained 360 days after TCRalphabeta/CD19-depleted stem cell transplant. This clonotype originated in a male patient aged 2-10 years who had a stem cell transplant for acute lymphoblastic leukemia, so the T cells may come from the graft donor. CDR3 sequence: CAWTPLGQATTEAFF. In nucleotides, the CDR3 is TGTGCCTGGACCCCCTTAGGGCAGGCGACAACTGAAGCTTTCTTT.